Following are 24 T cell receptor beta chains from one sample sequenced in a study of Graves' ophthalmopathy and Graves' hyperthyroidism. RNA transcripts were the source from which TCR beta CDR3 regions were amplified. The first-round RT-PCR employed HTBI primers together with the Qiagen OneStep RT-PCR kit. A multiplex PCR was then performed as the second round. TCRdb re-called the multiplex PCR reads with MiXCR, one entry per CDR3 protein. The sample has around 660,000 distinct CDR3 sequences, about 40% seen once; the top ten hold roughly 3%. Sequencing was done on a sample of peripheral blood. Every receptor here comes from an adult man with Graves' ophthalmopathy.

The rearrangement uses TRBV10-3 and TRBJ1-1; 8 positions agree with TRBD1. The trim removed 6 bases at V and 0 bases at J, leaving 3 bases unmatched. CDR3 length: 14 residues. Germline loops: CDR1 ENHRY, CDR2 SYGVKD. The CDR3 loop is CAISETGVNTEAFF. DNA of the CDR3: TGTGCCATCAGCGAGACAGGGGTGAACACTGAAGCTTTCTTT.

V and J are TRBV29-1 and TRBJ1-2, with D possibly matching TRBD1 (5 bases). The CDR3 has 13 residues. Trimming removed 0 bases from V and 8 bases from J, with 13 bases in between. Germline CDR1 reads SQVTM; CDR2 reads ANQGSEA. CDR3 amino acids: CSVEERGLRGYTF. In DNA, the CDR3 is TGCAGCGTTGAAGAACGGGGCTTAAGGGGCTACACCTTC.

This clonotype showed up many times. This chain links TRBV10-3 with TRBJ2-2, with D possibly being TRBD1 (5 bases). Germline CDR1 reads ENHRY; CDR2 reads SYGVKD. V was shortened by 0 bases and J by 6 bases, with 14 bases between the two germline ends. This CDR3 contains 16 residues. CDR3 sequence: CAISESASQVAGELFF. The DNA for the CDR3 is TGTGCCATCAGTGAGTCGGCATCACAGGTTGCCGGGGAGCTGTTTTTT.

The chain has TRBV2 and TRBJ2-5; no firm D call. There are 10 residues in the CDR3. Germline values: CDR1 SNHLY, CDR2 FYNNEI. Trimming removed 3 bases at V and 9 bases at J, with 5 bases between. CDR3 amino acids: CASSDKAQYF. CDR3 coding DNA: TGTGCCAGCAGTGACAAGGCCCAGTACTTC.

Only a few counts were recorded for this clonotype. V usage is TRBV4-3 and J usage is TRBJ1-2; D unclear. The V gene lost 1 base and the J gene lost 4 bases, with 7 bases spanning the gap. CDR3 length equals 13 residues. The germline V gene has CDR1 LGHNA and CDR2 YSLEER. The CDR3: CASSQGRTYGYTF. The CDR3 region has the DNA TGCGCCAGCAGCCAAGGACGGACCTATGGCTACACCTTC.

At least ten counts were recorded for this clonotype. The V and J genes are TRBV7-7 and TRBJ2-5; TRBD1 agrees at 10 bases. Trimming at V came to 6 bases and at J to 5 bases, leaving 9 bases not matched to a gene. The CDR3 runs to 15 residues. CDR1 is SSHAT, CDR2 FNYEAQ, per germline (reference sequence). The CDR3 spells CASSPGTGVSETQYF. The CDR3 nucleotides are TGTGCCAGCAGTCCCGGGACAGGGGTTTCGGAGACCCAGTACTTC.

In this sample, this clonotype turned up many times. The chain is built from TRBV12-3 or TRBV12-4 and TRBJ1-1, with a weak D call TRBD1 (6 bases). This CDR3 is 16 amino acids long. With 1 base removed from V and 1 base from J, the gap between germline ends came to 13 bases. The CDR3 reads CASSLVTRGPNTEAFF. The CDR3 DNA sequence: TGTGCCAGCAGTTTAGTTACCAGGGGACCGAACACTGAAGCTTTCTTT.

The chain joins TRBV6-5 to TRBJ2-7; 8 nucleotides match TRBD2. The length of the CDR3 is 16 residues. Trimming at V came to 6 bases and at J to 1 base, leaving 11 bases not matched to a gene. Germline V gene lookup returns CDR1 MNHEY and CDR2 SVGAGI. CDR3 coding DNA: TGTGCCAGCAGCCCCCGGGGAGCGGGGGCATCCTACGAGCAGTACTTC. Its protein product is CASSPRGAGASYEQYF.

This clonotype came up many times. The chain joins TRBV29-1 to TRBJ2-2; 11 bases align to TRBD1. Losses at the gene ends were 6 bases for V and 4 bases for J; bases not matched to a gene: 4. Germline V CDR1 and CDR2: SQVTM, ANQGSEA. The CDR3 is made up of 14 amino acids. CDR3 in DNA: TGCAGCGTCGGTGGGACAGGGGGCACCGGGGAGCTGTTTTTT. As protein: CSVGGTGGTGELFF.

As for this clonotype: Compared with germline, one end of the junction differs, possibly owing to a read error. CDR3 nucleotides: TGCAGCGGCTGGATCACAGGGAACACTGGGGAGCTGTTTTTT. Its protein product is CSGWITGNTGELFF. The chain employs TRBV29-1 and TRBJ2-2; D is possibly TRBD1 (6 bases). The CDR3 is made up of 14 amino acids. From germline, CDR1 is SQVTM and CDR2 ANQGSEA.

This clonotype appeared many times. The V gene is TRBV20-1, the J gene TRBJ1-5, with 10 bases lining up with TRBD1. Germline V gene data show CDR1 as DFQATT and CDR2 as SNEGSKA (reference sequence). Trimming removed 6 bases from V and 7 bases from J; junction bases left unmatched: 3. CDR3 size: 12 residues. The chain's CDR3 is CSARTGGQPQHF. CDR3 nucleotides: TGCAGTGCAAGGACAGGGGGACAGCCCCAGCATTTT.

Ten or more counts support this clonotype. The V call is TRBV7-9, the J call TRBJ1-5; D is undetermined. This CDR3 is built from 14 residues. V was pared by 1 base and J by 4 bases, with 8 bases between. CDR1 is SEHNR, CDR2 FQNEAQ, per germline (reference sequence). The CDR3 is CASSLGRPNQPQHF. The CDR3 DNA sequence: TGTGCCAGCAGCTTAGGCAGGCCTAATCAGCCCCAGCATTTT.

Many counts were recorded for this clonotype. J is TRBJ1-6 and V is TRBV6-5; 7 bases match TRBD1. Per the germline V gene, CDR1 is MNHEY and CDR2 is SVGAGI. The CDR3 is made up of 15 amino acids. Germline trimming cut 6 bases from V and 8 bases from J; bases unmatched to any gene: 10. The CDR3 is CASRPYEGAYSPLHF. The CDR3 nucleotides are TGTGCCAGCAGGCCTTACGAGGGGGCATATTCACCCCTCCACTTT.

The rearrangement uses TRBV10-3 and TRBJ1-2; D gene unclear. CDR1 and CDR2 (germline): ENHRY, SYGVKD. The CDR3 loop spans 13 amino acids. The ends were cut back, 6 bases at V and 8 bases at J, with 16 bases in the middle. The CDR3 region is CAISRLLAGGYTF. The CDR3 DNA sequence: TGTGCCATCAGCCGTCTACTGGCGGGGGGCTACACCTTC.

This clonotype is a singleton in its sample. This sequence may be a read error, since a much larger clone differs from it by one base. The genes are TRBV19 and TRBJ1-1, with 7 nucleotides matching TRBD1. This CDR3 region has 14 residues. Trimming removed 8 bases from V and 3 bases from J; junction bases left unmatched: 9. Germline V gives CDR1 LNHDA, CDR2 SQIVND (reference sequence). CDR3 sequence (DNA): TGTGCCAGTTCCCCCTCCGACAGGGACACTGAAGCTTTCTTT. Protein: CASSPSDRDTEAFF.

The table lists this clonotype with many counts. The CDR3 loop reads CSGRLAGLTGELFF. DNA for the CDR3: TGCAGCGGAAGACTAGCGGGGCTAACCGGGGAGCTGTTTTTT. This rearrangement joins TRBV29-1 to TRBJ2-2; 11 bases match TRBD2. The germline V gene has CDR1 SQVTM and CDR2 ANQGSEA. Germline trimming cut 7 bases from V and 5 bases from J; bases unmatched to any gene: 6. The CDR3 consists of 14 residues.

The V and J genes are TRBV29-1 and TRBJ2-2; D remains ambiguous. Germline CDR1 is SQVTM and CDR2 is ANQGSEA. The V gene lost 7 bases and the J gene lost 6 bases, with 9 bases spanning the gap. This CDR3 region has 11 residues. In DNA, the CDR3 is TGCAGCGGAACCGAGTCCGGGGAGCTGTTTTTT. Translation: CSGTESGELFF.

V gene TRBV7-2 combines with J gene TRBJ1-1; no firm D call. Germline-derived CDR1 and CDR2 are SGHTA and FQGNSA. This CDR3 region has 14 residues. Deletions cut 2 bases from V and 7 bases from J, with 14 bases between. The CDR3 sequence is CASSLFREGGEAFF. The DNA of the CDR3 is TGTGCCAGCAGCTTATTTAGGGAGGGCGGTGAAGCTTTCTTT.

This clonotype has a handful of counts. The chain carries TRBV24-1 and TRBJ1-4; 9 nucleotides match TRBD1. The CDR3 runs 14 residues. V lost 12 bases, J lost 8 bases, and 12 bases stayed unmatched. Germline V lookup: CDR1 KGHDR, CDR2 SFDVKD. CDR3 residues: CASGQGQGGEKLFF. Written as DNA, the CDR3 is TGTGCCTCCGGACAGGGGCAGGGCGGCGAAAAACTGTTTTTT.

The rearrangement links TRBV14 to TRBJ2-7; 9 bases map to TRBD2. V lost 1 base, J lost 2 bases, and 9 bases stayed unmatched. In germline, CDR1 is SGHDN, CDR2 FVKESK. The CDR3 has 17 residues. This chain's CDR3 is CASSQGTPGLATYEQYF. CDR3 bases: TGTGCCAGCAGCCAAGGGACGCCGGGACTAGCCACCTACGAGCAGTACTTC.

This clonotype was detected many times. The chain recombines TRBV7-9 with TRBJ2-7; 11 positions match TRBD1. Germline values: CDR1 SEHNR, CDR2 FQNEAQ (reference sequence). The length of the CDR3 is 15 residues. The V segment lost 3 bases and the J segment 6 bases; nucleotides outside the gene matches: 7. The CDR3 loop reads CASSFPGQGGREQYF. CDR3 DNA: TGTGCCAGCAGCTTCCCGGGACAGGGGGGTCGCGAGCAGTACTTC.

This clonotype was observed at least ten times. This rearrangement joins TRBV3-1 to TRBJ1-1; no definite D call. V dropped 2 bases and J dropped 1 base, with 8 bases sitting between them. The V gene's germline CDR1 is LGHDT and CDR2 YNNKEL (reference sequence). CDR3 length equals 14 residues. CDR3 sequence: CASSQHGTNTEAFF. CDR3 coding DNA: TGTGCCAGCAGCCAACACGGAACGAACACTGAAGCTTTCTTT.

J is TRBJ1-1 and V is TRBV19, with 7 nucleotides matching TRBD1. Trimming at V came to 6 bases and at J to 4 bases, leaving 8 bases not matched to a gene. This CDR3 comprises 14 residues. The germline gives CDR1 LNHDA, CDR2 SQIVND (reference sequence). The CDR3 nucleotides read TGTGCCAGTAGCCCCGGGACAGTCTCCACTGAAGCTTTCTTT. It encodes CASSPGTVSTEAFF.

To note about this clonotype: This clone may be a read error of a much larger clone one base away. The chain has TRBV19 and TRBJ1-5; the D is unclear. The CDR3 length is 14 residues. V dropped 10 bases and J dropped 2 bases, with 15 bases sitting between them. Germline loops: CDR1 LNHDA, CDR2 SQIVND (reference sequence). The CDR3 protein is CANSPFRGNQPQHF. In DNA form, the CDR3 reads TGTGCCAATAGCCCGTTTCGTGGCAATCAGCCCCAGCATTTT.